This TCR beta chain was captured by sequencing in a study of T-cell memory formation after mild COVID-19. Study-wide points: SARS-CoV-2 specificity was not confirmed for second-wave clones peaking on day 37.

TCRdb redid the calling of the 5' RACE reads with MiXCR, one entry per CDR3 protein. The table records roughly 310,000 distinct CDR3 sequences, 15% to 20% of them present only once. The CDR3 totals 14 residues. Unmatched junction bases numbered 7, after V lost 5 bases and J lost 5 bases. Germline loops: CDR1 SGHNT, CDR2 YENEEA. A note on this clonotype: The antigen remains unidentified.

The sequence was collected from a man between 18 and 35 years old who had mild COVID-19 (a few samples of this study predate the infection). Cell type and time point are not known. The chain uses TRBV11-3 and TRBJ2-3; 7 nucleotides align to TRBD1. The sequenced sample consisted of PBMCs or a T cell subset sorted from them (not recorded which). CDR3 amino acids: CASSRQGVEDTQYF. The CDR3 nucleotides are TGTGCCAGCAGCCGACAGGGAGTCGAAGATACGCAGTATTTT. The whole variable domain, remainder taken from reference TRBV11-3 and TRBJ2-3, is EAGVVQSPRYKIIEKKQPVAFWCNPISGHNTLYWYLQNLGQGPELLIRYENEEAVDDSQLPKDRFSAERLKGVDSTLKIQPAELGDSAVYLCASSRQGVEDTQYFGPGTRLTVL.